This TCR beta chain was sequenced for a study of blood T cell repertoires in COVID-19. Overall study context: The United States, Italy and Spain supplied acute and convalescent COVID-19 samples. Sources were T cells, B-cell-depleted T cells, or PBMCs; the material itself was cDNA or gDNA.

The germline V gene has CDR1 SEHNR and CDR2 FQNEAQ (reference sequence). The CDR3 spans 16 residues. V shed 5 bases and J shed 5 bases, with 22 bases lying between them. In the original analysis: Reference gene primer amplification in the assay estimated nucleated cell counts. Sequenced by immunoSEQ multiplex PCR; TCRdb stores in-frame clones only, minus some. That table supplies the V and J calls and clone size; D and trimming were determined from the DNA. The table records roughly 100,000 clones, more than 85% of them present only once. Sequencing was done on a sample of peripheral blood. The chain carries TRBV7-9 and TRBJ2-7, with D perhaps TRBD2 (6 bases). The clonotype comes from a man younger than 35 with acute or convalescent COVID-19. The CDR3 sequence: CASSPGLLTGRHEQYF. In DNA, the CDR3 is TGTGCCAGCAGCCCGGGACTCTTGACCGGTCGGCACGAGCAGTACTTC.